This TCR beta chain was found in a study of blood T cell repertoires in COVID-19. Trimming removed 2 bases from V and 3 bases from J, with 16 bases in between. CDR1 is MNHEY, CDR2 SVGAGI, per germline. The CDR3 consists of 16 residues. The count of this clone is one. Clones were read by immunoSEQ multiplex PCR, and TCRdb kept only the in-frame ones, dropping some. The data show approximately 300,000 clones, with about 92% seen just once and around 18% held by the top ten. This chain connects TRBV6-5 to TRBJ2-5, with D possibly being TRBD1 (8 bases). This TCR came from a woman in her 30s who had recovered from COVID-19. Sequences were obtained from PBMCs or T cells enriched from blood (not recorded which). The CDR3 reads CASSYPQGGGKETQYF. DNA for the CDR3: TGTGCCAGCAGTTACCCACAGGGGGGGGGAAAAGAGACCCAGTACTTC.